The present TCR beta chain was sequenced within a study of T cell changes during pregnancy in multiple sclerosis (dated by TCRdb to between 2018 and 2021). In terms of the full investigation: The study examined how the T cell repertoire changed over the course of pregnancy in women with multiple sclerosis.

From the germline V gene, CDR1 is ENHRY and CDR2 is SYGVKD. The CDR3 starts with the cysteine, ends with the phenylalanine, and has 14 residues. The read is trimmed to its CDR3 DNA, 42 bases read in frame from base 1. For this chain, trimming is 7 bases at the V end and 3 bases at the J end, and the number of junction bases without a gene match is 5. Library method: the immunoSEQ multiplex PCR assay. TCRdb retrieved this table from immuneACCESS and kept in-frame rearrangements only. Not all clones are present; in checked studies, unresolved V genes account for under half, and no reason is known for the remainder. The sample has about 59,000 clones on record, around 90% of them singletons. Together, the top ten hold around 3% of the sample. Comment on this clone: The specificity of this receptor is unknown. No base-level quality is on record; no much larger clone is a single base apart.

The chain is encoded by TRBV10-3 joined to TRBJ1-2, with 10 bases aligning to TRBD1. Material: peripheral blood, obtained in the third trimester of pregnancy. The TCR sequence derives from a female donor in good health, enrolled as a control in a pregnancy study. This receptor has the CDR3 CAINIGTGDYGYTF. The nucleotides are TGTGCCATCAATATCGGGACAGGGGACTATGGCTACACCTTC.